The source of this T cell receptor (beta chain) is a study of OX40 agonist ivuxolimab in advanced cancers. CDR3 length: 16 residues. With 7 bases removed from V and 2 bases from J, the gap between germline ends came to 18 bases. Germline V gives CDR1 SGHTA, CDR2 FQGNSA. The method was immunoSEQ multiplex PCR; TCRdb's version includes in-frame clones alone and lacks a portion of them. The profile shows just over 45,000 clones, about 94% of them singletons. This clonotype was obtained from an adult with an advanced solid tumor such as melanoma, head and neck, liver or kidney cancer. This sequence joins TRBV7-2 and TRBJ2-1; possibly TRBD2 for D (6 bases). The source material was CD4+ or CD8+ T cells sorted from blood, sampled in a trial of the OX40 agonist ivuxolimab. This CDR3 reads CASTPARVAAYNEQFF. In DNA, the CDR3 is TGTGCCAGCACGCCGGCGAGGGTAGCGGCCTACAATGAGCAGTTCTTC.